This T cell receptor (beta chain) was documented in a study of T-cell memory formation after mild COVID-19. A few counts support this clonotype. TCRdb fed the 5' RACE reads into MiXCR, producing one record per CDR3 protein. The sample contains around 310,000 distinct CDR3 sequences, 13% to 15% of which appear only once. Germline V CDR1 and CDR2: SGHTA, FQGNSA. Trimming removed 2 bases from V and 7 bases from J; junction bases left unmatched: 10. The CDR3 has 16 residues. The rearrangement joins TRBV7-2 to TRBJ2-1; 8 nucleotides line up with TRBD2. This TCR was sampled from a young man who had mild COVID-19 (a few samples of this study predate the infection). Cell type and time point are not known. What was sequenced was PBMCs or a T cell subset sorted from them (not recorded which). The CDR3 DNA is TGTGCCAGCAGCTTAAATCCAGCGGGGGCCGTAAATGAGCAGTTCTTC. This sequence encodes CASSLNPAGAVNEQFF.